This TCR beta chain was documented in a study of T cells in Graves' hyperthyroidism and ophthalmopathy. Findings and caveats of the study: Most thyroid-expanded clonotypes above 0.001 were also found in blood.

J lost 8 bases, V lost 7 bases, and 7 bases had no gene match. Per the germline V gene, CDR1 is MNHNS and CDR2 is SASEGT. The CDR3 has 12 residues. Ophthalmopathy in the patients scored at least 3 on Clinical Activity Score and at least 4 on NOSPECS grade, lasting under 3 months. Exclusions: uncontrolled infection, other autoimmune disease, pregnancy, lactation. Every diagnosis used clinical symptoms, serum thyroxine and TRAb, thyroid ultrasound and orbital computed tomography. This clonotype was counted at least ten times. Its antigen is unknown. Researchers took RNA transcripts and amplified the TCR beta CDR3 regions from them. Primed by the HTBI set, a first-round RT-PCR was run on the TCR CDR3. TCRdb called the multiplex PCR reads again in MiXCR, with one record for every CDR3 protein. The table records some 320,000 distinct CDR3 sequences, roughly 13% of them present only once.

This chain links TRBV6-1 with TRBJ1-2; 7 nucleotides align to TRBD1. Sequenced material: blood. This TCR was sampled from a middle-aged woman with Graves' ophthalmopathy. The CDR3: CASKDNRGGYTF. CDR3 DNA: TGTGCCAGCAAAGATAACAGGGGCGGCTACACCTTC.